Following are 25 T cell receptor beta chains from one sample sequenced in a study of cytotoxic CD8 clonotypes in ibrutinib-treated CLL. TCRdb's copy holds only in-frame clones and misses some; the assay was immunoSEQ multiplex PCR. The table shows about 160,000 clones, with about 88% occurring only once. This sample comprised PBMCs, obtained at disease progression, from a patient treated with ibrutinib. Receptor source: a human donor with chronic lymphocytic leukemia.

The V call is TRBV27, the J call TRBJ1-1; tentative D call: TRBD1 (5 bases). Germline CDR1 is MNHEY and CDR2 is SMNVEV (reference sequence). The CDR3 consists of 16 residues. V was pared by 1 base and J by 6 bases, with 18 bases between. The DNA for the CDR3 is TGTGCCAGCAGTTTATGGGGCGGGGGTACTTTTGCTGAAGCTTTCTTT. It yields the protein CASSLWGGGTFAEAFF.

V gene TRBV7-9 combines with J gene TRBJ1-1; perhaps TRBD1 as D (5 bases). V lost 6 bases to trimming and J lost 1 base, with 12 bases between them. Germline values: CDR1 SEHNR, CDR2 FQNEAQ (reference sequence). The CDR3 contains 14 residues. The CDR3 DNA reads TGTGCCAGCAGTAAGGACACTTCGAACACTGAAGCTTTCTTT. Its translation is CASSKDTSNTEAFF.

This sequence joins TRBV7-9 and TRBJ2-3; a weak D match, TRBD1 (5 bases). The ends were cut back, 1 base at V and 1 base at J, with 9 bases in the middle. CDR1 SEHNR and CDR2 FQNEAQ come from the germline V gene (reference sequence). The CDR3 is 15 amino acids. The CDR3 region is CASSLVTGRTDTQYF. The CDR3 nucleotides read TGTGCCAGCAGCTTAGTTACAGGCCGCACAGATACGCAGTATTTT.

The chain carries TRBV6-5 and TRBJ2-2; D may be TRBD2 (5 bases). Looked up from germline, CDR1 is MNHEY and CDR2 is SVGAGI. The ends were cut back, 2 bases at V and 5 bases at J, with 9 bases in the middle. The CDR3 spans 14 residues. The CDR3 region is CASSYLTRTGELFF. The DNA of the CDR3 is TGTGCCAGCAGTTACCTTACTAGAACCGGGGAGCTGTTTTTT.

About this clone itself: Other DNA sequences in the sample encode the same CDR3. CDR3 DNA sequence: TGCGCCAGCAGTCGGACTAGCGGAAACACCGGGGAGCTGTTTTTT. As protein: CASSRTSGNTGELFF. The chain combines TRBV5-1 with TRBJ2-2, with 10 bases lining up with TRBD2. Per the germline V gene, CDR1 is SGHRS and CDR2 is YFSETQ. CDR3 length equals 15 residues. V shed 5 bases, J shed 2 bases, and the junction held 3 bases outside the gene matches.

The chain combines TRBV11-1 with TRBJ1-2; D ambiguous. Germline values: CDR1 SGHAT, CDR2 FQDESV (reference sequence). This CDR3 contains 12 residues. The germline V and J ends were trimmed by 4 bases and 8 bases, with 11 bases remaining between them. CDR3 in amino acids: CASSSPSRGYTF. CDR3 nucleotide sequence: TGTGCCAGCAGCTCCCCTTCCCGGGGCTACACCTTC.

This clone came up a few times. The V call is TRBV7-6, the J call TRBJ1-1; D may be TRBD1 (5 bases). Germline-derived CDR1 and CDR2 are SGHVS and FNYEAQ. The CDR3 has 14 amino acids. The V end was cut by 1 base, the J end by 7 bases, with 13 bases between. CDR3 region: CASSLVVWGDEAFF. The DNA of the CDR3 is TGTGCCAGCAGCTTAGTTGTCTGGGGGGATGAAGCTTTCTTT.

CDR3 in amino acids: CASSVRLAIAYEQYF. The CDR3, as DNA: TGTGCCAGTAGCGTCAGACTAGCGATCGCCTACGAGCAGTACTTC. The rearrangement uses TRBV19 and TRBJ2-7; 8 positions agree with TRBD2. Germline values: CDR1 LNHDA, CDR2 SQIVND (reference sequence). The V segment lost 6 bases and the J segment 2 bases; nucleotides outside the gene matches: 9. The CDR3 loop spans 15 amino acids.

The sample holds a few counts of this clone. J is TRBJ1-2 and V is TRBV19, with 10 bases identical to TRBD1. Per germline, CDR1 LNHDA and CDR2 SQIVND (reference sequence). Losses at the gene ends were 0 bases for V and 4 bases for J; bases not matched to a gene: 5. The CDR3 has 16 residues. The CDR3 sequence: CASSIDPRTGGYGYTF. CDR3 DNA: TGTGCCAGTAGTATAGATCCCCGGACAGGGGGCTATGGCTACACCTTC.

The chain combines TRBV27 with TRBJ2-3, with unresolved D. The CDR3 totals 13 residues. Germline CDR1 reads MNHEY; CDR2 reads SMNVEV (reference sequence). V was cut by 4 bases and J by 2 bases, with 7 bases left in between. The CDR3 DNA is TGTGCCAGCAGTTATGGGCACACAGATACGCAGTATTTT. Protein sequence: CASSYGHTDTQYF.

J is TRBJ2-3 and V is TRBV5-1, with D hard to call. Trimming left V 0 bases short and J 4 bases short, with 9 bases between. The germline V gene encodes CDR1 SGHRS and CDR2 YFSETQ. CDR3 size: 14 residues. CDR3 residues: CASSLGAFPDTQYF. In DNA, the CDR3 is TGCGCCAGCAGCTTGGGCGCTTTCCCAGATACGCAGTATTTT. Full variable domain (remainder filled in from reference TRBV5-1 and TRBJ2-3): KAGVTQTPRYLIKTRGQQVTLSCSPISGHRSVSWYQQTPGQGLQFLFEYFSETQRNKGNFPGRFSGRQFSNSRSEMNVSTLELGDSALYLCASSLGAFPDTQYFGPGTRLTVL.

The CDR3 sequence: CASSQPITPDEQYF. CDR3 nucleotides: TGTGCCAGCAGCCAACCGATTACGCCAGACGAGCAGTACTTC. V gene TRBV5-4 combines with J gene TRBJ2-7; the D is unclear. Germline CDR1 reads SGHNT; CDR2 reads YYREEE (reference sequence). The CDR3 is 14 residues long. Trimming removed 4 bases from V and 5 bases from J, with 16 bases in between.

This clone was picked up one time. This chain connects TRBV4-1 to TRBJ2-2; no clear D gene. The CDR3 extends over 14 amino acids. V lost 10 bases and J 0 bases, leaving 12 bases between the germline ends. Germline CDR1 is MGHRA and CDR2 is YSYEKL. Here the CDR3 DNA reads TGCGCCACCGCGGCGAGAGCGAACACCGGGGAGCTGTTTTTT. This gives the protein CATAARANTGELFF.

The chain couples TRBV19 to TRBJ2-2; 7 bases are shared with TRBD1. This CDR3 is built from 15 residues. The ends lost 3 bases at V and 5 bases at J; junction bases unmatched: 6. Per germline, CDR1 LNHDA and CDR2 SQIVND (reference sequence). DNA of the CDR3: TGTGCCAGTAGTATCAAAGGGGGCGGGACCGGGGAGCTGTTTTTT. Its protein is CASSIKGGGTGELFF.

DNA of the CDR3: TGTGCCAGCAGTTACGGGACAATCGGTCCCACTGAAGCTTTCTTT. This sequence encodes CASSYGTIGPTEAFF. The chain carries TRBV6-5 and TRBJ1-1; perhaps TRBD1 as D (6 bases). Germline V lookup: CDR1 MNHEY, CDR2 SVGAGI. The CDR3 runs 15 residues. V was pared by 2 bases and J by 4 bases, with 14 bases between.

The chain uses TRBV18 and TRBJ1-3; D gene uncertain. The CDR3 is made up of 16 amino acids. Germline V gene data show CDR1 as KGHSH and CDR2 as LQKENI. V lost 0 bases and J lost 1, with 10 bases in between. Written as DNA, the CDR3 is TGTGCCAGCTCACCACCGTCCGCCGGGTCTGGAAACACCATATATTTT. As protein: CASSPPSAGSGNTIYF.

The chain combines TRBV5-6 with TRBJ2-7; D tentatively fits TRBD1 or TRBD2 (5 bases each). Germline CDR1 reads SGHDT; CDR2 reads YYEEEE. Trimming left V 2 bases short and J 4 bases short, with 10 bases between. The CDR3 extends over 13 amino acids. The CDR3 protein is CASSFRGGYEQYF. The DNA for the CDR3 is TGTGCCAGCAGCTTTCGTGGGGGTTACGAGCAGTACTTC.

The J gene is TRBJ1-1, the V gene TRBV6-5; 9 positions agree with TRBD1. J was trimmed by 5 bases and V by 0 bases; bases with no gene match: 4. This CDR3 has 15 amino acids. Looked up from germline, CDR1 is MNHEY and CDR2 is SVGAGI. CDR3 region: CASSYSNRGRTEAFF. DNA for the CDR3: TGTGCCAGCAGTTACTCGAACAGGGGGCGTACTGAAGCTTTCTTT.

The rearrangement links TRBV25-1 to TRBJ2-1; D is unclear. V was pared by 6 bases and J by 4 bases, with 10 bases between. The germline gives CDR1 MGHDK, CDR2 SYGVNS. This CDR3 is built from 13 residues. This CDR3 reads CASSVPFYNEQFF. The CDR3 bases are TGTGCCAGCAGCGTACCCTTTTACAATGAGCAGTTCTTC.

This rearrangement joins TRBV6-6 to TRBJ1-5; perhaps TRBD1 as D (6 bases). Germline CDR1 and CDR2: MNHNY and SVGAGI (reference sequence). Between the trimmed V and J ends, which lost 6 bases and 0 bases, there was a span of 12 bases. The CDR3 runs to 15 residues. CDR3 loop: CASSPGASSNQPQHF. The CDR3, as DNA: TGTGCCAGCAGCCCAGGGGCAAGTAGCAATCAGCCCCAGCATTTT.

The sample holds one count of this clone. J is TRBJ1-5 and V is TRBV6-5; D gene ambiguous. Trimming took off 0 bases at V and 5 bases at J, with 11 bases between the two ends. Germline-derived CDR1 and CDR2 are MNHEY and SVGAGI. The CDR3 sequence is 15 residues long. CDR3 coding DNA: TGTGCCAGCAGTTACTCGAGTCGAGGGTATCAGCCCCAGCATTTT. Translation gives CASSYSSRGYQPQHF.

J is TRBJ2-7 and V is TRBV29-1; D might be TRBD1 or TRBD2, each matching 5 bases. Germline CDR1 reads SQVTM; CDR2 reads ANQGSEA. The CDR3 totals 14 residues. V gave up 6 bases and J gave up 4 bases, with 19 bases separating them. CDR3 loop: CSVVRRDVSYEQYF. In DNA, the CDR3 is TGCAGCGTGGTCCGCCGGGACGTATCTTACGAGCAGTACTTC.

The gene calls are TRBV7-9 and TRBJ2-7; 12 bases are a match to TRBD2. From germline, CDR1 is SEHNR and CDR2 FQNEAQ (reference sequence). This CDR3 has 16 residues. With V trimmed by 4 bases and J by 1 base, 5 bases remained unmatched. As DNA, the CDR3 is TGTGCCAGCAGCTCATCGACTAGCGGGGGATCCTACGAGCAGTACTTC. Translating gives CASSSSTSGGSYEQYF.

The chain links TRBV2 to TRBJ2-1; 9 nucleotides agree with TRBD2. The ends lost 5 bases at V and 10 bases at J; junction bases unmatched: 6. This CDR3 is 13 amino acids long. Germline values: CDR1 SNHLY, CDR2 FYNNEI. The CDR3 bases are TGTGCCAGCAGTAAGCGGGAGGTAGGCGAGCAGTTCTTC. Its protein product is CASSKREVGEQFF.

J is TRBJ2-1 and V is TRBV7-3; no clear D gene. This CDR3 region has 14 residues. CDR1 SGHTA and CDR2 FQGTGA come from the germline V gene. The V end lost 5 bases, the J end lost 3 bases, and 11 bases lay between the germline ends. The CDR3 is CASSQYPDYNEQFF. DNA for the CDR3: TGTGCCAGCAGCCAATATCCGGACTACAATGAGCAGTTCTTC. Filled out from reference TRBV7-3 and TRBJ2-1, the complete variable domain reads GAGVSQTPSNKVTEKGKYVELRCDPISGHTALYWYRQSLGQGPEFLIYFQGTGAADDSGLPNDRFFAVRPEGSVSTLKIQRTERGDSAVYLCASSQYPDYNEQFFGPGTRLTVL.